These T cell receptor beta chains were read from a single sample in a study of blood T cell repertoires in COVID-19. Clones were sequenced by immunoSEQ multiplex PCR, and TCRdb holds only the in-frame ones, with some missing. The sample comprises about 100,000 clones, about 90% of which are singletons, and roughly 7.3% rests with the top ten. The sequenced sample consisted of peripheral blood. The receptors derive from a man aged 25 to 40 in a cohort sampled during active COVID-19. The CDR3 runs from the conserved cysteine through the conserved F or W.

j_call v_call cdr3_aa
TRBJ2-7 TRBV4-2 CASSHQEATGHNSYEQYF
TRBJ2-2 TRBV5-5 CASSFAGASNTGELFF
TRBJ2-7 TRBV30 CASVGGSSYEQYF
TRBJ1-1 TRBV18 CASSPGRGTEAFF
TRBJ2-3 TRBV10-3 CAISESTPSESTDTQYF
TRBJ2-7 TRBV2 CASSPQGWSSYEQYF
TRBJ2-5 TRBV7-2 CASSLSGGLQETQYF
TRBJ1-6 TRBV27 CASSLGGREGSPLHF
TRBJ2-1 TRBV2 CASRGDSPSYNEQFF
TRBJ2-3 TRBV2 CASRTTSSETDTQYF
TRBJ1-4 TRBV30 CAWSLRAANEKLFF
TRBJ2-1 TRBV19 CASSIDVRGQRNEQFF
TRBJ1-2 TRBV6-5 CASSPWTASGGGYTF
TRBJ1-3 TRBV2 CASSVQSSGNTIYF
TRBJ1-3 TRBV18 CASSPGQLSGNTIYF
TRBJ2-1 TRBV19 CATRTTGTGDYNEQFF
TRBJ1-2 TRBV10-3 CAISEGQWSNYGYTF
TRBJ2-2 TRBV3-1/TRBV3-2 CASSPTTGTGELFF
TRBJ2-1 TRBV7-8 CASSLAGTSPQQFF
TRBJ1-2 TRBV18 CASSPSAASREDGYTF
TRBJ2-2 TRBV5-5 CASSQRTSGVYTGELFF
TRBJ1-2 TRBV29-1 CSVHARGYNYGYTF
TRBJ2-1 TRBV6-6 CASSRGRDSSYNEQFF
TRBJ2-3 TRBV2 CASSPYGTRSTDTQYF
TRBJ2-5 TRBV7-9 CASSLLGQGAWETQYF
TRBJ1-6 TRBV24-1 CATSEGNRAGNSPLHF
TRBJ1-3 TRBV18 CASSPGTRNTIYF
TRBJ1-1 TRBV18 CASSQGTEAFF
TRBJ1-4 TRBV20-1 CSASGQGGRKLFF
TRBJ1-1 TRBV28 CASSFAGQGRGTEAFF
TRBJ1-6 TRBV10-3 CAITRDSFNSPLHF
TRBJ2-3 TRBV5-4 CASSLWAARTDTQYF
TRBJ1-5 TRBV29-1 CSAKSGTGGNQPQHF
TRBJ2-7 TRBV11-1 CASSSPQGLEQYF
TRBJ2-3 TRBV7-2 CASSLPGISGGDTQYF
TRBJ2-1 TRBV2 CASSELIHNEQFF
TRBJ1-1 TRBV6-6 CASSYRDREAFF
TRBJ1-1 TRBV2 CASSFQEDTEAFF
TRBJ1-2 TRBV7-8 CASRQALDYGYTF
TRBJ1-6 TRBV18 CASSPPGGSPLHF
TRBJ2-5 TRBV5-1 CASSLGSGVHETQYF
TRBJ2-2 TRBV10-3 CASRTSGVDPGELFF
TRBJ1-2 TRBV25-1 CASSESGTLNYGYTF
TRBJ1-1 TRBV18 CASSPFSGTEAFF
TRBJ1-1 TRBV6-5 CASRTGRGTEAFF
TRBJ2-4 TRBV24-1 CATSDPGQGTNIQYF
TRBJ2-7 TRBV11-2 CASSFQGGAQYF
TRBJ2-7 TRBV6-1 CASREGGVGDEQYF
TRBJ1-2 TRBV3-1/TRBV3-2 CASSQDRDTHHGYTF
TRBJ1-2 TRBV7-8 CASSLSHRVAGYTF
TRBJ1-3 TRBV24-1 CATSDSKTVSGNTIYF
TRBJ1-4 TRBV6-5 CASSYTVPSEKLFF
TRBJ1-2 TRBV6-5 CASRGQGQANYGYTF
TRBJ2-3 TRBV6-2/TRBV6-3 CASSRQQPNTQYF
TRBJ2-1 TRBV2 CASHKGLAANEQFF
TRBJ2-1 TRBV12-3/TRBV12-4 CASSLDRAREQFF
TRBJ1-3 TRBV19 CASSKGQGRVSGNTIYF
TRBJ2-2 TRBV12-5 CASGTLTGTNTGELFF
TRBJ1-1 TRBV29-1 CSVDRATEAFF
TRBJ2-5 TRBV28 CASGFQETQYF